A single sample gave rise to the 24 T cell receptor beta chains below, sequenced in a study of neurological immune-mediated disorders. Via MiXCR, TCRdb re-called the 5' RACE reads, giving one row per CDR3 protein. The table includes roughly 52,000 distinct CDR3 sequences, about 5% detected once. Source material: CD4+ T cells from blood. The origin of the receptors is a young woman with multiple sclerosis.

Comment on this clonotype: This sequence may be a read error, since a much larger clone differs from it by one base. CDR3 loop: CSARRGASGRPANTGELFF. The DNA for the CDR3 is TGCAGTGCTAGAAGGGGAGCTAGCGGGCGACCTGCGAACACCGGGGAGCTGTTTTTT. The genes are TRBV20-1 and TRBJ2-2, with 8 bases fitting TRBD2. The CDR3 runs to 19 residues. Losses at the gene ends were 2 bases for V and 0 bases for J; bases not matched to a gene: 14. From germline, CDR1 is DFQATT and CDR2 SNEGSKA (reference sequence).

This clonotype was recorded at least ten times. This chain connects TRBV6-2 or TRBV6-3 to TRBJ2-1, with D perhaps matching TRBD2 (5 bases). The germline V gene encodes CDR1 MNHEY and CDR2 SVGEGT. Trimming took 2 bases from V and 2 from J, leaving 19 bases between them. The CDR3 is 18 amino acids. The CDR3 loop reads CASSYLSGDLSTYNEQFF. CDR3 DNA sequence: TGTGCCAGCAGTTACCTAAGCGGTGACTTATCCACCTACAATGAGCAGTTCTTC.

The table lists this clonotype with many counts. The chain links TRBV7-2 to TRBJ2-5; D is perhaps TRBD1 (7 bases). The length of the CDR3 is 15 residues. The ends were cut back, 4 bases at V and 5 bases at J, with 17 bases in the middle. Germline V CDR1 and CDR2: SGHTA, FQGNSA. CDR3 DNA: TGTGCCAGCAGCTCCCAGACAGGGCGGGGTGAGACCCAGTACTTC. Translation gives CASSSQTGRGETQYF.

Ten or more counts support this clonotype. The chain couples TRBV7-9 to TRBJ2-2; D gene unclear. V lost 3 bases and J lost 0, with 5 bases in between. This CDR3 contains 14 residues. Per germline, CDR1 SEHNR and CDR2 FQNEAQ (reference sequence). The CDR3 sequence is CASSLPANTGELFF. For the CDR3, the DNA is TGTGCCAGCAGCTTGCCGGCGAACACCGGGGAGCTGTTTTTT.

The V call is TRBV18, the J call TRBJ1-2; no clear D. V lost 1 base, J lost 5 bases, and 11 bases lay in between. Germline values: CDR1 KGHSH, CDR2 LQKENI. This CDR3 comprises 14 residues. CDR3 DNA: TGTGCCAGCTCACCACTTACGGAGACTTATGGCTACACCTTC. Amino acid sequence: CASSPLTETYGYTF.

The sample holds many counts of this clonotype. The chain employs TRBV6-1 and TRBJ2-2; D is undetermined. The CDR3 loop spans 17 amino acids. Germline V CDR1 and CDR2: MNHNS, SASEGT. Deletions cut 2 bases from V and 2 bases from J, with 15 bases between. In DNA, the CDR3 is TGTGCCAGCAGTGAACGCGACGGCCAGAGAAACACCGGGGAGCTGTTTTTT. This encodes CASSERDGQRNTGELFF.

This clonotype appeared many times. V usage is TRBV20-1 and J usage is TRBJ1-5, with 11 bases that match TRBD1. From germline, CDR1 is DFQATT and CDR2 SNEGSKA (reference sequence). V shed 5 bases, J shed 7 bases, and the junction held 7 bases outside the gene matches. The CDR3 is made up of 14 amino acids. The chain's CDR3 is CSAVMDRGRQPQHF. CDR3 DNA sequence: TGCAGTGCTGTAATGGACAGGGGGCGGCAGCCCCAGCATTTT.

The table lists this clonotype with many counts. This chain uses TRBV5-1 with TRBJ1-1; no firm D call. Germline CDR1 is SGHRS and CDR2 is YFSETQ. The CDR3 is 12 residues long. The V end was cut by 4 bases, the J end by 4 bases, with 8 bases between. The DNA for the CDR3 is TGCGCCAGCAGCAGCGGGATCACTGAAGCTTTCTTT. Its protein is CASSSGITEAFF.

This clonotype has more than one count but fewer than ten. V usage is TRBV5-4 and J usage is TRBJ2-5, with a tentative D call TRBD1 (6 bases). Trimming stripped 9 bases from V and 4 bases from J, with 16 bases between. Germline lookup yields CDR1 SGHNT and CDR2 YYREEE (reference sequence). The CDR3 spans 13 residues. This chain's CDR3 is CAIRRQAAETQYF. CDR3 in DNA: TGTGCCATCCGAAGACAGGCTGCAGAGACCCAGTACTTC.

This clonotype was detected ten times or more. This chain uses TRBV7-2 with TRBJ2-1; a weak D match, TRBD2 (5 bases). The germline CDR1 and CDR2 sequences are SGHTA and FQGNSA. The CDR3 has 11 amino acids. In DNA form, the CDR3 reads TGTTCTGCGGGCCCCTACAATGAGCAGTTCTTC. Amino acids: CSAGPYNEQFF.

This clonotype was detected many times. The chain is built from TRBV6-5 and TRBJ2-6; D is unresolved. V lost 2 bases and J 0 bases, leaving 11 bases between the germline ends. CDR3 size: 17 residues. CDR1 is MNHEY and CDR2 is SVGAGI in the germline V gene. CDR3 nucleotide sequence: TGTGCCAGCAGTTACAAAATAGGACGCTCTGGGGCCAACGTCCTGACTTTC. Its protein is CASSYKIGRSGANVLTF.

This clonotype was seen many times. The chain has TRBV4-2 and TRBJ2-5; D assignment may be TRBD1 or TRBD2 (5 bases each). V lost 0 bases and J 6 bases, leaving 20 bases between the germline ends. The CDR3 has 17 residues. Germline lookup yields CDR1 LGHNA and CDR2 YNFKEQ. CDR3 nucleotide sequence: TGTGCCAGCAGCCAAGATCGCGGCATAGCAGGGAGACAGACCCAGTACTTC. As protein: CASSQDRGIAGRQTQYF.

This clonotype was detected many times. The gene calls are TRBV4-2 and TRBJ2-2, with 8 bases aligning to TRBD2. CDR3 length equals 19 residues. The V and J ends lost 1 base and 5 bases, in that order; junction bases with no gene match: 15. Germline loops: CDR1 LGHNA, CDR2 YNFKEQ. CDR3 amino acids: CASSQVAFLGGGQTGELFF. Written as DNA, the CDR3 is TGTGCCAGCAGCCAAGTGGCTTTTTTAGGCGGGGGGCAAACCGGGGAGCTGTTTTTT.

This clonotype was picked up many times. CDR3 in DNA: TGTGCCAGCAGCCAAGTTCGGGGGCTAGCGGGAGTGGGCGATGAGCAGTTCTTC. Protein product: CASSQVRGLAGVGDEQFF. This chain connects TRBV4-2 to TRBJ2-1, with TRBD2 matching 10 bases. V lost 1 base to trimming and J lost 8 bases; unmatched junction nucleotides: 14. CDR3 length: 18 amino acids. Per the germline V gene, CDR1 is LGHNA and CDR2 is YNFKEQ.

This clonotype was seen repeatedly, ten times or more. The chain links TRBV19 to TRBJ1-5; no firm D call. Per the germline V gene, CDR1 is LNHDA and CDR2 is SQIVND (reference sequence). The CDR3 totals 13 residues. Between the trimmed V and J ends, which lost 1 base and 4 bases, there was a span of 5 bases. DNA of the CDR3: TGTGCCAGTAGTATAGGGCAAAATCAGCCCCAGCATTTT. Translated, it gives CASSIGQNQPQHF. Supplemented by reference TRBV19 and TRBJ1-5, the full variable domain reads DGGITQSPKYLFRKEGQNVTLSCEQNLNHDAMYWYRQDPGQGLRLIYYSQIVNDFQKGDIAEGYSVSREKKESFPLTVTSAQKNPTAFYLCASSIGQNQPQHFGDGTRLSIL.

In this sample, this clonotype turned up many times. The V gene is TRBV7-8, the J gene TRBJ1-1; unclear D gene. The CDR3 loop spans 16 amino acids. V dropped 2 bases and J dropped 3 bases, with 16 bases sitting between them. Germline V CDR1 and CDR2: SGHVS, FQNEAQ. CDR3 sequence: CASSLWRSRTDTEAFF. For the CDR3, the DNA is TGTGCCAGCAGCTTATGGCGGTCGAGAACGGACACTGAAGCTTTCTTT.

This clonotype has ten or more counts. V is TRBV6-2 or TRBV6-3 and J is TRBJ1-2; D is undetermined. The V gene lost 2 bases and the J gene lost 7 bases, with 11 bases spanning the gap. The CDR3 loop spans 13 amino acids. In germline, CDR1 is MNHEY, CDR2 SVGEGT. The CDR3 spells CASSYEAFSGYTF. The CDR3 bases are TGTGCCAGCAGTTACGAAGCCTTCTCTGGCTACACCTTC.

This clonotype was seen at least ten times. J is TRBJ2-1 and V is TRBV15; tentative D call: TRBD1 (5 bases). Per the germline V gene, CDR1 is LNHNV and CDR2 is YYDKDF (reference sequence). Trimming cost V 2 bases and J 3 bases, with 11 bases left between them. The CDR3 consists of 15 residues. Written as DNA, the CDR3 is TGTGCCACCAGCAGACCCCAGGGTCTCTACAATGAGCAGTTCTTC. As protein: CATSRPQGLYNEQFF.

This clonotype showed up many times. V is TRBV20-1 and J is TRBJ1-6; D is ambiguous. V lost 0 bases and J lost 4, with 4 bases in between. Germline V lookup: CDR1 DFQATT, CDR2 SNEGSKA (reference sequence). This CDR3 contains 13 residues. The CDR3 here is CSAREQYNSPLHF. DNA of the CDR3: TGCAGTGCTAGAGAACAGTATAATTCACCCCTCCACTTT.

This clonotype came up many times. The chain couples TRBV28 to TRBJ2-5; D unclear. This CDR3 spans 18 amino acids. Germline V CDR1 and CDR2: MDHEN, SYDVKM. Trimming cost V 5 bases and J 2 bases, with 24 bases left between them. The chain's CDR3 is CASSPPGLQLWGQETQYF. For the CDR3, the DNA is TGTGCCAGCAGTCCGCCTGGGTTACAGCTTTGGGGACAAGAGACCCAGTACTTC.

In nucleotides, the CDR3 is TGTGCCTGGTCCCGACTAGCGGGGGGGCCGTCGGAGCAGTACTTC. Its translation: CAWSRLAGGPSEQYF. The rearrangement links TRBV30 to TRBJ2-7, with TRBD2 matching over 14 bases. Trimming removed 5 bases from V and 7 bases from J; junction bases left unmatched: 10. This CDR3 contains 15 residues. Per germline, CDR1 GTSNPN and CDR2 SVGIG (reference sequence).

At least ten counts were recorded for this clonotype. V and J are TRBV5-5 and TRBJ2-5, with D perhaps TRBD1 or TRBD2 (5 bases each). V was pared by 4 bases and J by 1 base, with 11 bases between. This CDR3 has 14 amino acids. Germline CDR1 SGHKS, CDR2 YYEKEE (reference sequence). The CDR3 reads CASSPGAFQETQYF. In DNA form, the CDR3 reads TGTGCCAGCAGCCCCGGGGCCTTCCAAGAGACCCAGTACTTC.

This clonotype was recorded many times. CDR3 loop: CASSLGLAVEQYF. The DNA for the CDR3 is TGTGCCAGCAGCTTAGGACTAGCGGTCGAGCAGTACTTC. The chain couples TRBV7-2 to TRBJ2-7, with 9 bases identical to TRBD2. The V gene end was trimmed by 1 base and the J gene end by 6 bases; junction bases not matched to a gene: 1. Germline CDR1 reads SGHTA; CDR2 reads FQGNSA. This CDR3 has 13 residues. The full variable domain, rest sourced from reference TRBV7-2 and TRBJ2-7, is GAGVSQSPSNKVTEKGKDVELRCDPISGHTALYWYRQSLGQGLEFLIYFQGNSAPDKSGLPSDRFSAERTGGSVSTLTIQRTQQEDSAVYLCASSLGLAVEQYFGPGTRLTVT.

This clonotype was found many times. The CDR3 DNA reads as TGTGCCATCAGGGGCGGCGGGGAGGTCGGCTACACCTTC. Translated, it gives CAIRGGGEVGYTF. The chain joins TRBV10-3 to TRBJ1-2; the D is unclear. V was trimmed by 6 bases and J by 8 bases, leaving 16 bases between them. Germline V gene sequence: CDR1 ENHRY, CDR2 SYGVKD. The CDR3 loop spans 13 amino acids.